A single sample is the source of the 26 T cell receptor beta chains below, sequenced in a study of blood T cell repertoires in COVID-19. Clones were sequenced by immunoSEQ multiplex PCR, and TCRdb holds only the in-frame ones, with some missing. The top ten clones hold over 2% of a sample with approximately 70,000 clones, about nine tenths of them seen once. The sample was peripheral blood. These receptors all come from a human donor in a cohort sampled during active COVID-19.

The chain joins TRBV19 to TRBJ2-7; D is perhaps TRBD1 (6 bases). Deletions cut 8 bases from V and 3 bases from J, with 14 bases between. There are 13 residues in the CDR3. The germline V gene has CDR1 LNHDA and CDR2 SQIVND (reference sequence). CDR3 DNA: TGTGCCAGTTCAAGCGGACAGATCTACGAGCAGTACTTC. Translating it yields CASSSGQIYEQYF.

The chain employs TRBV27 and TRBJ1-6; tentatively, D is TRBD1 (6 bases). Trimming left V 8 bases short and J 0 bases short, with 17 bases between. Per germline, CDR1 MNHEY and CDR2 SMNVEV (reference sequence). This CDR3 region has 17 residues. The chain's CDR3 is CASSSGAKYSYNSPLHF. The CDR3 region has the DNA TGTGCCAGCTCCTCAGGGGCCAAATACTCCTATAATTCACCCCTCCACTTT.

The gene calls are TRBV4-3 and TRBJ1-1, with D possibly matching TRBD1 (6 bases). Germline CDR1 reads LGHNA; CDR2 reads YSLEER. V was trimmed by 1 base and J by 6 bases, leaving 21 bases between them. This CDR3 is 17 amino acids long. CDR3 coding DNA: TGCGCCAGCAGCCAAGGGGGAGGGGGGGCCCCTGGGGCTGAAGCTTTCTTT. As protein: CASSQGGGGAPGAEAFF.

V gene TRBV4-1 combines with J gene TRBJ2-7, with TRBD2 matching over 7 bases. CDR1 MGHRA and CDR2 YSYEKL come from the germline V gene. The V gene end was trimmed by 1 base and the J gene end by 2 bases; junction bases not matched to a gene: 11. There are 17 residues in the CDR3. The CDR3 loop is CASSQAVAGGRPYEQYF. CDR3 DNA sequence: TGCGCCAGCAGCCAAGCGGTTGCTGGCGGGAGACCCTACGAGCAGTACTTC.

Notes on this clone: One end of the junction does not line up with germline, which may come from a read error. The sample contains more than one DNA sequence encoding this CDR3. The genes are TRBV7-2 and TRBJ2-5; 12 bases are shared with TRBD2. The V gene's germline CDR1 is SGHTA and CDR2 FQGNSA. This CDR3 has 14 residues. The CDR3 is CASSLAGGGETQYF. CDR3 coding DNA: TGTGCCAGCAGCCTAGCGGGAGGGGGAGAGACCCAGTACTTC.

This chain uses TRBV27 with TRBJ2-2; D remains ambiguous. The CDR3 runs 13 residues. V was pared by 0 bases and J by 4 bases, with 3 bases between. Germline V gene data show CDR1 as MNHEY and CDR2 as SMNVEV (reference sequence). The CDR3: CASSLSITGELFF. Written as DNA, the CDR3 is TGTGCCAGCAGTTTATCCATCACCGGGGAGCTGTTTTTT.

The genes are TRBV12-3 or TRBV12-4 and TRBJ2-2; TRBD2 aligns across 7 bases. The CDR3 is made up of 13 amino acids. After removal of 11 bases from V and 6 bases from J, the junction contained 9 bases not matched to a gene. CDR3 DNA: TGTGCCGACCGGACTAGTGTTTCCGGGGAGCTGTTTTTT. It yields the protein CADRTSVSGELFF.

The V gene is TRBV11-2, the J gene TRBJ2-5, with 9 bases that match TRBD2. CDR1 and CDR2 from the germline V gene are SGHAT and FQNNGV. The CDR3 is made up of 15 amino acids. Trimming removed 3 bases from V and 3 bases from J; junction bases left unmatched: 5. Here the CDR3 reads CASSFSAGGKETQYF. CDR3 DNA sequence: TGTGCCAGCAGCTTTTCAGCGGGGGGTAAAGAGACCCAGTACTTC.

The chain couples TRBV5-8 to TRBJ1-5; a possible D gene is TRBD1 (6 bases). This CDR3 spans 15 amino acids. Germline CDR1 and CDR2: SGHTS and YDEGEE. Between the trimmed V and J ends, which lost 3 bases and 0 bases, there was a span of 10 bases. CDR3 residues: CASSSGQYSNQPQHF. The CDR3 nucleotides are TGTGCCAGCAGCTCCGGACAGTATAGCAATCAGCCCCAGCATTTT. Variable domain in full (rest from reference TRBV5-8 and TRBJ1-5): EAGVTQSPTHLIKTRGQQATLRCSPISGHTSVYWYQQALGLGLQFLLWYDEGEERNRGNFPPRFSGRQFPNYSSELNVNALELEDSALYLCASSSGQYSNQPQHFGDGTRLSIL.

The genes are TRBV6-1 and TRBJ1-1; D unclear. The CDR3 length is 14 residues. V was cut by 2 bases and J by 0 bases, with 7 bases left in between. The germline gives CDR1 MNHNS, CDR2 SASEGT. CDR3 residues: CASSEPGMNTEAFF. The CDR3 DNA reads TGTGCCAGCAGTGAACCAGGCATGAACACTGAAGCTTTCTTT.

The rearrangement links TRBV19 to TRBJ2-1, with D perhaps matching TRBD2 (5 bases). Germline CDR1 reads LNHDA; CDR2 reads SQIVND (reference sequence). The CDR3 contains 17 residues. Trimming removed 6 bases at V and 0 bases at J, with 18 bases between. The CDR3 is CASSRTPGTSSYNEQFF. CDR3 nucleotide sequence: TGTGCCAGTAGCAGGACGCCGGGAACAAGCTCCTACAATGAGCAGTTCTTC.

The chain carries TRBV29-1 and TRBJ2-3, with TRBD1 matching over 8 bases. The V gene's germline CDR1 is SQVTM and CDR2 ANQGSEA. This CDR3 is 14 amino acids long. V gave up 3 bases and J gave up 3 bases; unmatched junction bases: 5. CDR3 nucleotides: TGCAGCGTTGACGGACAGGGTGGTACAGATACGCAGTATTTT. This sequence encodes CSVDGQGGTDTQYF.

The rearrangement links TRBV5-1 to TRBJ2-7, with 9 nucleotides matching TRBD1. The CDR3 length is 15 residues. J was trimmed by 1 base and V by 0 bases; bases with no gene match: 2. Germline values: CDR1 SGHRS, CDR2 YFSETQ. CDR3 DNA: TGCGCCAGCAGCTTGGAGGGACAGGGATCCTACGAGCAGTACTTC. Its translation: CASSLEGQGSYEQYF.

This rearrangement joins TRBV5-1 to TRBJ2-1; the match to TRBD2 covers 8 bases. Trimming at V came to 0 bases and at J to 1 base, leaving 15 bases not matched to a gene. Germline V gene lookup returns CDR1 SGHRS and CDR2 YFSETQ. The CDR3 contains 20 residues. The CDR3 loop reads CASSLGPAGAHSLSYNEQFF. CDR3 nucleotides: TGCGCCAGCAGCTTGGGGCCAGCGGGGGCCCACTCCCTATCCTACAATGAGCAGTTCTTC.

The chain combines TRBV9 with TRBJ1-1, with D hard to call. Deletions cut 7 bases from V and 0 bases from J, with 16 bases between. CDR1 is SGDLS and CDR2 is YYNGEE in the germline V gene. The CDR3 loop spans 15 amino acids. The DNA for the CDR3 is TGTGCCAGCTCCCACCCTAGGCAGCTGAACACTGAAGCTTTCTTT. Translation gives CASSHPRQLNTEAFF. The full variable domain, completed using reference TRBV9 and TRBJ1-1, is DSGVTQTPKHLITATGQRVTLRCSPRSGDLSVYWYQQSLDQGLQFLIQYYNGEERAKGNILERFSAQQFPDLHSELNLSSLELGDSALYFCASSHPRQLNTEAFFGQGTRLTVV.

The rearrangement joins TRBV5-1 to TRBJ1-2; no clear D gene. Trimming cost V 2 bases and J 8 bases, with 16 bases left between them. Germline CDR1 is SGHRS and CDR2 is YFSETQ. There are 14 residues in the CDR3. CDR3 sequence reads: CASSLTASSYGYTF. The CDR3 nucleotides read TGCGCCAGCAGCTTAACAGCCTCATCCTACGGCTACACCTTC.

The V call is TRBV10-3, the J call TRBJ1-1; no clear D. This CDR3 spans 13 amino acids. The ends were cut back, 7 bases at V and 0 bases at J, with 9 bases in the middle. Germline CDR1 ENHRY, CDR2 SYGVKD. The CDR3 here is CAITAVLNTEAFF. CDR3 DNA sequence: TGTGCCATCACGGCGGTGCTGAACACTGAAGCTTTCTTT.

This chain joins TRBV5-4 and TRBJ2-5; D gene unclear. The CDR3 extends over 13 amino acids. The V gene lost 1 base and the J gene lost 5 bases, with 9 bases spanning the gap. From germline, CDR1 is SGHNT and CDR2 YYREEE (reference sequence). Here the CDR3 DNA reads TGTGCCAGCAGCTTGCGGGTAGGCGAGACCCAGTACTTC. Encoded protein: CASSLRVGETQYF. Looking up the rest from reference TRBV5-4 and TRBJ2-5 gives the full variable domain: ETGVTQSPTHLIKTRGQQVTLRCSSQSGHNTVSWYQQALGQGPQFIFQYYREEENGRGNFPPRFSGLQFPNYSSELNVNALELDDSALYLCASSLRVGETQYFGPGTRLLVL.

V and J are TRBV29-1 and TRBJ2-1, with 7 bases lining up with TRBD2. V lost 4 bases, J lost 2 bases, and 8 bases stayed unmatched. The V gene's germline CDR1 is SQVTM and CDR2 ANQGSEA. The CDR3 covers 15 residues. Here the CDR3 DNA reads TGCAGCGTTGCGTCTCAGCGGGATACCTACAATGAGCAGTTCTTC. Protein product: CSVASQRDTYNEQFF.

This chain links TRBV5-1 with TRBJ2-6; 9 bases agree with TRBD1. The V segment lost 4 bases and the J segment 0 bases; nucleotides outside the gene matches: 5. Germline V gives CDR1 SGHRS, CDR2 YFSETQ. The CDR3 has 17 amino acids. CDR3 DNA: TGCGCCAGCAGCACCCCGACAGGGGGCTCTGGGGCCAACGTCCTGACTTTC. Protein: CASSTPTGGSGANVLTF.

The chain uses TRBV19 and TRBJ1-2; a weak D match, TRBD1 (5 bases). In germline, CDR1 is LNHDA, CDR2 SQIVND (reference sequence). Trimming removed 3 bases at V and 7 bases at J, with 21 bases between. CDR3 length: 16 amino acids. The CDR3 DNA reads as TGTGCCAGTAGTATGGACATATTAGGCATATATGGTGGCTACACCTTC. Its protein product is CASSMDILGIYGGYTF.

This chain joins TRBV27 and TRBJ2-1, with TRBD2 matching over 9 bases. V shed 5 bases, J shed 9 bases, and the junction held 11 bases outside the gene matches. Germline CDR1 MNHEY, CDR2 SMNVEV (reference sequence). The CDR3 sequence is 15 residues long. CDR3 amino acids: CASSIGLAQMGEQFF. CDR3 sequence (DNA): TGTGCCAGCAGTATAGGACTAGCGCAGATGGGTGAGCAGTTCTTC.

The chain combines TRBV6-2 or TRBV6-3 with TRBJ2-7; D is perhaps TRBD2 (7 bases). The CDR3 has 15 amino acids. CDR1 and CDR2 from the germline V gene are MNHEY and SVGEGT. V was clipped by 5 bases and J by 9 bases, with 23 bases between them. The CDR3 loop reads CASSPPQGLGTMQYF. CDR3 coding DNA: TGTGCCAGCAGTCCACCACAGGGCCTGGGGACTATGCAGTACTTC.

This clone showed up just once. V is TRBV7-2 and J is TRBJ2-3; TRBD1 matches at 8 bases. From germline, CDR1 is SGHTA and CDR2 FQGNSA. The CDR3 loop spans 14 amino acids. J lost 4 bases, V lost 5 bases, and 5 bases had no gene match. CDR3 DNA: TGTGCCAGCAGCGGACGGACAGGGCCAGATACGCAGTATTTT. Translation gives CASSGRTGPDTQYF.

V is TRBV2 and J is TRBJ2-1; 11 nucleotides line up with TRBD2. The V gene's germline CDR1 is SNHLY and CDR2 FYNNEI. With V trimmed by 7 bases and J by 4 bases, 6 bases remained unmatched. The CDR3 runs 15 residues. CDR3 nucleotide sequence: TGTGCCAGCACTCGTCTAGCGGGGGGTTACAATGAGCAGTTCTTC. Protein product: CASTRLAGGYNEQFF.

The V gene is TRBV30, the J gene TRBJ2-3, with TRBD2 matching over 9 bases. Trimming cost V 0 bases and J 1 base; bases outside gene matches: 8. The CDR3 totals 17 residues. Germline CDR1 and CDR2: GTSNPN and SVGIG (reference sequence). CDR3 sequence: CAWSVPGLAGRTDTQYF. For the CDR3, the DNA is TGTGCCTGGAGTGTACCGGGGCTAGCGGGGCGCACAGATACGCAGTATTTT.